This is a list of T cell receptor beta chains from one sample in a study of T-cell memory formation after mild COVID-19. TCRdb independently ran MiXCR on the 5' RACE reads; one entry per CDR3 protein. The top ten hold more than 10% of the sample, which has 550,000 to 700,000 distinct CDR3 sequences, around 17% seen once. The sequenced sample consisted of PBMCs or a T cell subset sorted from them (not recorded which). The source of these receptors is an adult woman who had mild COVID-19 (a few samples of this study predate the infection). Cell type and time point are not known. CDR3s include the opening cysteine and the closing phenylalanine or tryptophan. D genes are given only for firm matches. The listing skips clone size in some rows; elsewhere it reads once, few, many or a size class.

abundance,v_gene,j_gene,d_gene,CDR3nt,CDR3aa
NA,TRBV20-1,TRBJ1-1,TRBD1,TGCAGTGCTCATTTGACAGGGGGCACTGAAGCTTTCTTT,CSAHLTGGTEAFF
NA,TRBV5-6,TRBJ1-1,NA,TGTGCCAGCAGCTTGGTGGTTTGGAGGGATACCCCCGAGGCTTTCTTT,CASSLVVWRDTPEAFF
many,TRBV7-8,TRBJ2-3,TRBD2,TGTGCCAGCAGCTTAGGGAGCGGGGGGTACACAGATACGCAGTATTTT,CASSLGSGGYTDTQYF
NA,TRBV9,TRBJ2-3,NA,TGTGCCAGCAGCGTATCTGGGGGGTCCAGGTGGTCAGATACGCAGTATTTT,CASSVSGGSRWSDTQYF
many,TRBV5-1,TRBJ1-2,NA,TGCGCCAGCAGCTTGGCCGGGACAAAAGGCTACACCTTC,CASSLAGTKGYTF
NA,TRBV4-2,TRBJ2-3,TRBD2,TGTGCCAGCAGCCCTCAAGCGGGGAGCACAGATACGCAGTATTTT,CASSPQAGSTDTQYF
few,TRBV20-1,TRBJ2-7,TRBD2,TGCAGTGCTGTCAGCGGGAGACATACCTACGAGCAGTACTTC,CSAVSGRHTYEQYF
NA,TRBV4-1,TRBJ2-1,TRBD2,TGCGTCAGCAGCCGCCAGCGGGGGGCCATAGATGAGCAGTTCTTC,CVSSRQRGAIDEQFF
few,TRBV5-5,TRBJ2-3,NA,TGTGCCAGCGGAAGAGGGATAACGAGCCCTAGCACAGATACGCAGTATTTT,CASGRGITSPSTDTQYF
NA,TRBV7-6,TRBJ2-7,NA,TGTGCCAGCAGCTCTCCGTTTGATTCGAGATTTTACGAGCAGTACTTC,CASSSPFDSRFYEQYF
few,TRBV15,TRBJ2-2,NA,TGTGCCACCAGCAATTGGGAGGCGGTGGACACCGGGGAGCTGTTTTTT,CATSNWEAVDTGELFF
NA,TRBV6-2/TRBV6-3,TRBJ1-5,NA,TGTGCCAGCAGATCAGGCAATCAGCCCCAGCATTTT,CASRSGNQPQHF
NA,TRBV12-3/TRBV12-4,TRBJ1-2,NA,TGTGCCAGCAGTCTCTCCCCGATCGGGGGCCCCTATGGCTACACCTTC,CASSLSPIGGPYGYTF
NA,TRBV19,TRBJ1-1,NA,TGTGCCAGTAGTCGGGCCGTGGGGGACACTGAAGCTTTCTTT,CASSRAVGDTEAFF
NA,TRBV7-3,TRBJ1-3,NA,TGTGCCAGCAGATCGAACAGCGGAAACACCATATATTTT,CASRSNSGNTIYF
few,TRBV7-2,TRBJ2-1,NA,TGTGCCAGCAGCTTGTCCAGAGACTCCTACAATGAGCAGTTCTTC,CASSLSRDSYNEQFF
NA,TRBV20-1,TRBJ2-1,TRBD1,TGCAGTGCTAGAGCGGTCTCTAGGACAGGATACAATGAGCAGTTCTTC,CSARAVSRTGYNEQFF
few,TRBV4-3,TRBJ2-7,TRBD2,TGCGCCAGCAGCCAAGAAGGCTCGGGGGGCGAGCAGTACTTC,CASSQEGSGGEQYF
few,TRBV12-5,TRBJ2-5,NA,TGTGCTAGTGGTATCCTTCGCCGGAGGATCCAAGAGACCCAGTACTTC,CASGILRRRIQETQYF
NA,TRBV3-1,TRBJ2-2,TRBD2,TGTGCCAGCAGCCAAGACTTACTAGCGGGTAACATTTTTCGGACCGGGGAGCTGTTTTTT,CASSQDLLAGNIFRTGELFF
many,TRBV20-1,TRBJ1-2,NA,TGCAGTGCTCACCCAGGGGACTATGGCTACACCTTC,CSAHPGDYGYTF
NA,TRBV29-1,TRBJ2-7,TRBD1,TGCAGCGCCGAGAGAGGACAGGGGAGGTCCTACGAGCAGTACTTC,CSAERGQGRSYEQYF
NA,TRBV29-1,TRBJ2-3,NA,TGCAGCGTTGAGGTTCGACTGGATATAGCGCCAAGAGATACGCAGTATTTT,CSVEVRLDIAPRDTQYF
NA,TRBV5-5,TRBJ2-7,NA,TGTGCCACCGGATCATCCTTGGGGACCTACGAGCAGTACTTC,CATGSSLGTYEQYF
many,TRBV29-1,TRBJ2-1,TRBD1,TGCAGCGTGGCTACGACAGGGCTGGACAATGAGCAGTTCTTC,CSVATTGLDNEQFF
NA,TRBV6-5,TRBJ1-1,NA,TGTGCCAGCAGTTGGACAGACCGTTCGGGAACTTTCTTT,CASSWTDRSGTFF
NA,TRBV29-1,TRBJ2-3,NA,TGCAGCGTTAGAGGGGAAGCAGCGCAGTATTTT,CSVRGEAAQYF
NA,TRBV7-2,TRBJ2-1,NA,TGTGCCAGCAGCCCCGCCACCGGGACCACCAATGAGCAGTTCTTC,CASSPATGTTNEQFF
NA,TRBV9,TRBJ1-2,NA,TGTGCCAGCAGCCCGAACAGCGATGGCTACACCTTC,CASSPNSDGYTF
NA,TRBV12-3/TRBV12-4,TRBJ1-2,TRBD1,TGTGCCAGCAGTTTAATCCCGCGGACAGGAACTAACTATGGCTACACCTTC,CASSLIPRTGTNYGYTF
NA,TRBV7-9,TRBJ1-2,TRBD1,TGTGCCAGCAGCGCTCGGACAGGAATTAACTATGGCTACACCTTC,CASSARTGINYGYTF
few,TRBV2,TRBJ2-1,NA,TGTGCCAGCGATAGCGACTATGAGCAGTTCTTC,CASDSDYEQFF
NA,TRBV25-1,TRBJ1-1,TRBD1,TGTGCCAGCAGTGCCCCAGTACAGGGGTCCCACACTGAAGCTTTCTTT,CASSAPVQGSHTEAFF
NA,TRBV20-1,TRBJ2-5,TRBD2,TGCAGTGCTAGAGATCTGCTAGCGGGAGGAGAGACCCAGTACTTC,CSARDLLAGGETQYF
NA,TRBV11-2,TRBJ1-1,TRBD1,TGTGCCAGCAGCGCTATCGGGACAGGGGATGTGGTGCGGACTGAAGCTTTCTTT,CASSAIGTGDVVRTEAFF
NA,TRBV6-2/TRBV6-3,TRBJ2-5,NA,TGTGCCAGCAGTTACGGGGTTTTGAGGGAGACCCAGTACTTC,CASSYGVLRETQYF
few,TRBV29-1,TRBJ2-1,NA,TGCAGCGTCGACAGTAGCTCCTACAATGAGCAGTTCTTC,CSVDSSSYNEQFF
NA,TRBV20-1,TRBJ2-6,NA,TGCAGTGCTATGGACACAGCCTCTGGGGCCAACGTCCTGACTTTC,CSAMDTASGANVLTF
few,TRBV11-2,TRBJ1-1,NA,TGTGCCAGCAGCTCCCCCCAGGGTCTGAACACTGAAGCTTTCTTT,CASSSPQGLNTEAFF
few,TRBV20-1,TRBJ2-7,NA,TGCAGTGCTCCGACCGGGGGCGGCAGCCTAGGCGAGCAGTACTTC,CSAPTGGGSLGEQYF
NA,TRBV20-1,TRBJ1-5,TRBD1,TGCAGTGCTCGTAGACAGGGGGCGGTTCAGCCCCAGCATTTT,CSARRQGAVQPQHF
NA,TRBV20-1,TRBJ1-1,NA,TGCAGTGCTAGGAGGGTGGACACTGAAGCTTTCTTT,CSARRVDTEAFF
few,TRBV6-1,TRBJ1-6,TRBD1,TGTGCCAGCAGCGAAGGAGGGACAGTAGGGTCACCCCTCCACTTT,CASSEGGTVGSPLHF
NA,TRBV24-1,TRBJ2-1,TRBD2,TGTGCCACCCAGACTAGCGGGACGAGCTCCTACAATGAGCAGTTCTTC,CATQTSGTSSYNEQFF
NA,TRBV5-5,TRBJ2-7,NA,TGTGCCAGCAGCTTGGAGGTGGCACTAGCAGTTTACGAGCAGTACTTC,CASSLEVALAVYEQYF
NA,TRBV29-1,TRBJ1-2,TRBD1,TGCAGCGTCGCCTCGACAGGGGCCTATGGCTACACCTTC,CSVASTGAYGYTF
NA,TRBV12-3/TRBV12-4,TRBJ2-3,TRBD2,TGTGCCAGCAGCCCATCAGCGGGACTAGCGGCTTTT,CASSPSAGLAAF
few,TRBV7-3,TRBJ2-1,TRBD2,TGTGCCAGCAGCTTAGGTTGGCGGGAGGGTGACAATGAGCAGTTCTTC,CASSLGWREGDNEQFF
NA,TRBV20-1,TRBJ2-3,NA,TGCAGTGCTCCTTACTGGGGCACAGATACGCAGTATTTT,CSAPYWGTDTQYF
few,TRBV7-9,TRBJ1-1,TRBD1,TGTGCCAGCAGCGAACCGGGACAGGGGGACACTGAAGCTTTCTTT,CASSEPGQGDTEAFF
NA,TRBV29-1,TRBJ2-7,NA,TGCAGCGTGATACAGGGATCCAACGAGCAGTACTTC,CSVIQGSNEQYF
NA,TRBV20-1,TRBJ2-1,TRBD2,TGCAGCGCCCTCGGGGCGGGGGTGAGGGATGAGCAGTTCTTC,CSALGAGVRDEQFF
few,TRBV7-9,TRBJ1-1,TRBD1,TGTGCCAGCAGCTCCCGAAGGGGACAGGGGGCTTCTGAAGCTTTCTTT,CASSSRRGQGASEAFF
few,TRBV27,TRBJ2-7,NA,TGTGCCAGCAGTTCAGACCGGAGGTTTGACGAGCAGTACTTC,CASSSDRRFDEQYF
few,TRBV10-3,TRBJ2-7,NA,TGTGCCATCAGTCCCGTCCGGCTGGGTTACGAGCAGTACTTC,CAISPVRLGYEQYF
few,TRBV11-2,TRBJ2-2,TRBD1,TGTGCCTTACGCGGGACAGGGATCGCCGGGGAGCTGTTTTTT,CALRGTGIAGELFF
few,TRBV7-2,TRBJ1-1,NA,TGTGCCAGCAGCTTAGGGTACAGGATCCTGAACACTGAAGCTTTCTTT,CASSLGYRILNTEAFF
NA,TRBV2,TRBJ2-3,NA,TGTGCCAGCAGACAAGGGAGAGATACGCAGTATTTT,CASRQGRDTQYF
NA,TRBV5-4,TRBJ2-5,NA,TGTGCCAGCAGCACCGCAGGGGGGCAAGAGACCCAGTACTTC,CASSTAGGQETQYF